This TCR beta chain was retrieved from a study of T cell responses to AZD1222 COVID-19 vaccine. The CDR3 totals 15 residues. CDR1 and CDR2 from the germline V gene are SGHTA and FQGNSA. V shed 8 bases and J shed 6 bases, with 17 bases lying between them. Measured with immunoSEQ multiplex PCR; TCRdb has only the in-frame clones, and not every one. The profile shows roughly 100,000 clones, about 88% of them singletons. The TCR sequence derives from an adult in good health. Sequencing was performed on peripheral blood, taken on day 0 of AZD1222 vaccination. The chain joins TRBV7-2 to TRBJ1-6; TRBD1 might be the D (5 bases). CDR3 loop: CASRSMGGVNSPLHF. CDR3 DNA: TGTGCCAGCCGCTCAATGGGGGGGGTTAATTCACCCCTCCACTTT.